This TCR beta chain was documented in a study of PD-1 blockade in classical Hodgkin lymphoma. Whole-study context: Nivolumab dosed at 3 mg/kg went to patients intravenously every 2 weeks.

Findings and limits, study-wide: Underlying causes for the observed repertoire differences were not defined, possibly disease activity or prior therapy.

All patients experienced relapse after autologous stem cell transplantation, and brentuximab vedotin exposure was variable. As to this clone: Its antigen is not known.

This table comes from immunoSEQ multiplex PCR, and its TCRdb copy is limited to in-frame clones, with some not included. In the table there are 20,000 to 30,000 clones, roughly 80% of which are singletons. This specimen consisted of peripheral blood mononuclear cells (PBMCs), obtained before the second cycle of nivolumab. This receptor was identified in a human donor with classical Hodgkin lymphoma.

The CDR3 loop reads CASSVGRQGGGYTF. The CDR3 bases are TGTGCCAGCAGCGTTGGTAGACAGGGCGGAGGCTACACCTTC. The chain links TRBV9 to TRBJ1-2, with TRBD1 identical over 7 bases. The V segment lost 2 bases and the J segment 8 bases; nucleotides outside the gene matches: 9. The CDR3 loop spans 14 amino acids. CDR1 SGDLS and CDR2 YYNGEE come from the germline V gene.